This T cell receptor (beta chain) was obtained from a study of cytomegalovirus exposure and HLA in healthy donors. For the study at large: As an earlier analysis found, some 180 million T cells yielded fewer than 130 million unique TCR beta sequences.

This PCR relied on a set of 60 Vbeta primers and 13 Jbeta primers. Authors' methods: Later analysis identified roughly 84 million unique TCR beta chains, about 11 million shared. Repertoires were generated with immunoSEQ multiplex PCR, while TCRdb's copy carries only in-frame clones and drops some. V, J and clone size reflect that table, while D and trimming were determined from the DNA. The sample holds more than 130,000 clones, over 60% seen once. General observations from the study: As a later analysis showed, a missense DCLRE1C variant was linked to trimming of TCR beta V- and J-genes.

As regards this clone: Its antigen is unidentified.

This receptor was obtained from a man aged 35 to 55 in good health and CMV-seropositive. Sample: PBMCs.

CDR3 sequence: CATKGGTGYNEQFF. Here the CDR3 DNA reads TGTGCCACCAAGGGCGGGACAGGTTACAATGAGCAGTTCTTC. This sequence joins TRBV15 and TRBJ2-1; 8 bases match TRBD1. This CDR3 contains 14 residues. The germline V gene has CDR1 LNHNV and CDR2 YYDKDF (reference sequence). The V segment lost 7 bases and the J segment 4 bases; nucleotides outside the gene matches: 6.